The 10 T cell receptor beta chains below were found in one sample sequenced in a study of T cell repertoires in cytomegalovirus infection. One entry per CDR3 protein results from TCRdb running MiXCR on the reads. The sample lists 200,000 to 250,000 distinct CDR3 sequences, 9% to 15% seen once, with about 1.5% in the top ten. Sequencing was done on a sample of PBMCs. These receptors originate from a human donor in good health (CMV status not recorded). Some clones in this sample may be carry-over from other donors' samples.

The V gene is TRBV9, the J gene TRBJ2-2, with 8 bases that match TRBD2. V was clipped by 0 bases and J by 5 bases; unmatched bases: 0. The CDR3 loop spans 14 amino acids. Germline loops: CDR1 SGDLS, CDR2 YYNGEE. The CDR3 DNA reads TGTGCCAGCAGCGTAGGACTAGCGACCGGGGAGCTGTTTTTT. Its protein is CASSVGLATGELFF.

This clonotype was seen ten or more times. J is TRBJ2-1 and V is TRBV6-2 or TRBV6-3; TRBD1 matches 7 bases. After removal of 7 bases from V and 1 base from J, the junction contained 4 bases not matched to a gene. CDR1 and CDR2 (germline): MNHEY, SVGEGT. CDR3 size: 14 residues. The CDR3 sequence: CASTPGGSYNEQFF. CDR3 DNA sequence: TGTGCCAGCACTCCAGGGGGTTCCTACAATGAGCAGTTCTTC.

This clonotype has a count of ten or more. The chain's CDR3 is CASTSGGSQHF. In DNA, the CDR3 is TGTGCCAGCACCTCCGGGGGCTCCCAGCATTTT. The chain employs TRBV7-8 and TRBJ1-5; D perhaps matches TRBD1 (6 bases). Germline V gives CDR1 SGHVS, CDR2 FQNEAQ. V lost 7 bases and J 11 bases, leaving 12 bases between the germline ends. There are 11 residues in the CDR3.

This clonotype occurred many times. CDR3 amino acids: CASWASGTQETQYF. CDR3 coding DNA: TGTGCCAGTTGGGCTAGCGGGACCCAAGAGACCCAGTACTTC. The chain employs TRBV7-9 and TRBJ2-5, with 9 nucleotides matching TRBD2. Looked up from germline, CDR1 is SEHNR and CDR2 is FQNEAQ (reference sequence). This CDR3 is 14 amino acids long. V was pared by 9 bases and J by 1 base, with 6 bases of the junction left unmatched.

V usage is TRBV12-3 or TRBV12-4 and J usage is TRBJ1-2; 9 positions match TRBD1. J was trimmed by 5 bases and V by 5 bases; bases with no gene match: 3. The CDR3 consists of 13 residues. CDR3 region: CASSGTGRYGYTF. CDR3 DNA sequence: TGTGCCAGCAGTGGGACAGGGCGATATGGCTACACCTTC.

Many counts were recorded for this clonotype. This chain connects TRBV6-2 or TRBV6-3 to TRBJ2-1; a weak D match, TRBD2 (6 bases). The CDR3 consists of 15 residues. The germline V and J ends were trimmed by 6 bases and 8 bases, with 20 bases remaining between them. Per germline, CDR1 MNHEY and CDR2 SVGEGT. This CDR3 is CASSPSHGGSDEQFF. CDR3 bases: TGTGCCAGCAGCCCCAGTCACGGGGGATCGGATGAGCAGTTCTTC.

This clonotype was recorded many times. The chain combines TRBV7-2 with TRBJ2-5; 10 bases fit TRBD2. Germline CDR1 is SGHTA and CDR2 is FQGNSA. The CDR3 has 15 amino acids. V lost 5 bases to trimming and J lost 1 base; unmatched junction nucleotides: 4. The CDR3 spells CASSQRGGLQETQYF. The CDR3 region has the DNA TGTGCCAGCAGCCAGCGGGGGGGTCTCCAAGAGACCCAGTACTTC.

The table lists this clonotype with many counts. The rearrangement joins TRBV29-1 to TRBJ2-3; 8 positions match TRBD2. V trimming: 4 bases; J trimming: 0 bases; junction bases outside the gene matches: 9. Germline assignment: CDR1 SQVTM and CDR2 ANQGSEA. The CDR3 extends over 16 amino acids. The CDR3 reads CSVGGGSSGSTDTQYF. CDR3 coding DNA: TGCAGCGTTGGGGGCGGTTCTAGCGGGAGCACAGATACGCAGTATTTT.

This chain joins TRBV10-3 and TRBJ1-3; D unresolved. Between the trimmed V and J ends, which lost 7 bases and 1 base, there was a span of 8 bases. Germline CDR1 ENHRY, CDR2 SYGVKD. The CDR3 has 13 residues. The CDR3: CAINVGSGNTIYF. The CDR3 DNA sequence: TGTGCCATCAATGTCGGATCTGGAAACACCATATATTTT.

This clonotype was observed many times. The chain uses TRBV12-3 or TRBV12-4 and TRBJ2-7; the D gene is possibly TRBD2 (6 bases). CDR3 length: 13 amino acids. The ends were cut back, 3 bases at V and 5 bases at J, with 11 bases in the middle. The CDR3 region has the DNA TGTGCCAGCAGTTTGGGGGGTCGCGACGAGCAGTACTTC. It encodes CASSLGGRDEQYF.